This T cell receptor (beta chain) was documented in a study of post-analysis software for immune sequencing data. Study background: Clinical courses comprised relapsing-remitting, secondary progressive and progressive-relapsing multiple sclerosis. Study-wide results and limits: A handful of TRBV segments appeared more often in patients than in controls, and TRBV5-6, TRBV5-1 and TRBV20-1 were among these.

Details on this clonotype: Its specificity is not known. In this CDR3 the conserved last residue, phenylalanine or tryptophan, is missing, so a read error is likely.

Losses at the gene ends were 1 base for V and 3 bases for J; bases not matched to a gene: 6. Germline V CDR1 and CDR2: MNHEY, SVGAGI. This CDR3 has 15 residues. cDNA libraries of TCR beta carried unique molecular identifiers. TCRdb re-derived calls from the PCR reads in MiXCR, one entry per CDR3 protein. The sample has 500,000 to 600,000 distinct CDR3 sequences, about 40% seen once. The chain is built from TRBV6-5 and TRBJ2-7; TRBD1 aligns across 7 bases. The TCR originated in a girl under 18 with multiple sclerosis. The sample consisted of blood. CDR3 protein: CASSYLAQGNYEQYC. The CDR3 DNA reads TGTGCCAGCAGTTACTTAGCACAGGGGAACTACGAGCAGTACTGC.